The next 21 T cell receptor beta chains were all read from a single sample in a study of technical replicates of blood from a handful of donors. Assay: immunoSEQ multiplex PCR; the TCRdb copy retains only in-frame clones and omits some. The sample holds approximately 81,000 clones; about 96% are singletons and the top ten take around 0.2%. Material for sequencing was T cells isolated from PBMCs. These receptor sequences come from a human donor in good health.

This chain uses TRBV7-8 with TRBJ1-2, with TRBD1 matching over 8 bases. After removal of 1 base from V and 4 bases from J, the junction contained 5 bases not matched to a gene. Germline V gene lookup returns CDR1 SGHVS and CDR2 FQNEAQ. The CDR3 is 15 amino acids. CDR3 nucleotide sequence: TGTGCCAGCAGCTTAGTCGGACAGGGAGGCTATGGCTACACCTTC. It translates to CASSLVGQGGYGYTF.

This chain uses TRBV7-2 with TRBJ1-5; D perhaps matches TRBD1 (6 bases). Germline V gene data show CDR1 as SGHTA and CDR2 as FQGNSA. This CDR3 has 15 amino acids. The germline V and J ends were trimmed by 1 base and 5 bases, with 12 bases remaining between them. CDR3 amino acids: CASSLVGQGHQPQHF. The CDR3 coding sequence is TGTGCCAGCAGCTTAGTGGGCCAGGGGCATCAGCCCCAGCATTTT.

The V call is TRBV2, the J call TRBJ2-1; 9 nucleotides match TRBD1. The length of the CDR3 is 14 residues. V lost 9 bases to trimming and J lost 3 bases; unmatched junction nucleotides: 6. Germline loops: CDR1 SNHLY, CDR2 FYNNEI. The CDR3 DNA reads TGTGCCAGGAATCCGGGACAGGGCTACAATGAGCAGTTCTTC. This sequence encodes CARNPGQGYNEQFF.

This chain connects TRBV7-9 to TRBJ1-2; no clear D gene. Germline V CDR1 and CDR2: SEHNR, FQNEAQ (reference sequence). The length of the CDR3 is 12 residues. Deletions cut 0 bases from V and 6 bases from J, with 5 bases between. CDR3 region: CASSLAQNGYTF. In DNA, the CDR3 is TGTGCCAGCAGCTTAGCCCAAAATGGCTACACCTTC.

The gene calls are TRBV7-3 and TRBJ1-1, with 9 positions matching TRBD1. The germline CDR1 and CDR2 sequences are SGHTA and FQGTGA. Unmatched junction bases numbered 11, after V lost 2 bases and J lost 7 bases. The CDR3 has 16 amino acids. The CDR3 DNA follows: TGTGCCAGCAGCTTAGGGGGACAGGGAAGGCGAGATGAAGCTTTCTTT. Its translation: CASSLGGQGRRDEAFF.

V usage is TRBV29-1 and J usage is TRBJ1-1; weak D call: TRBD1 (5 bases). This CDR3 is built from 14 residues. Germline V gene lookup returns CDR1 SQVTM and CDR2 ANQGSEA. The V end lost 7 bases, the J end lost 7 bases, and 22 bases lay between the germline ends. This CDR3 reads CSGLSWGLGIEAFF. CDR3 coding DNA: TGCAGCGGATTGAGTTGGGGCCTAGGGATTGAAGCTTTCTTT.

As concerns this clone: The junction differs from germline at one of its ends, possibly a read error. This chain links TRBV5-1 with TRBJ2-1; 7 nucleotides agree with TRBD2. The CDR3 is 16 residues long. Germline lookup yields CDR1 SGHRS and CDR2 YFSETQ. CDR3 residues: CASSLTVAGENNGQFF. For the CDR3, the DNA is TGCGCCAGCAGCTTGACCGTCGCGGGAGAAAACAATGGGCAGTTCTTC.

The genes are TRBV6-5 and TRBJ1-1, with TRBD1 identical over 7 bases. CDR1 MNHEY and CDR2 SVGAGI come from the germline V gene. The CDR3 has 12 residues. The V and J ends lost 9 bases and 3 bases, in that order; junction bases with no gene match: 4. The CDR3 nucleotides are TGTGCCAGTAAGACAGGGCACACTGAAGCTTTCTTT. This gives the protein CASKTGHTEAFF.

J is TRBJ1-1 and V is TRBV30, with D possibly TRBD1 on 5 matching bases. Germline-derived CDR1 and CDR2 are GTSNPN and SVGIG (reference sequence). V lost 5 bases to trimming and J lost 2 bases, with 9 bases between them. This CDR3 spans 12 amino acids. The CDR3: CAWGGFNTEAFF. CDR3 coding DNA: TGTGCCTGGGGGGGGTTTAACACTGAAGCTTTCTTT.

The chain carries TRBV5-1 and TRBJ2-3; D is unclear. Germline V gene lookup returns CDR1 SGHRS and CDR2 YFSETQ. The CDR3 extends over 12 amino acids. V dropped 0 bases and J dropped 4 bases, with 3 bases sitting between them. The CDR3 here is CASSLAADTQYF. For the CDR3, the DNA is TGCGCCAGCAGCTTGGCGGCAGATACGCAGTATTTT.

Regarding this clone: The sample has other DNA sequences that encode this CDR3 too. The chain links TRBV19 to TRBJ2-7; perhaps TRBD1 as D (6 bases). Trimming left V 1 base short and J 3 bases short, with 10 bases between. The CDR3 spans 14 residues. The germline gives CDR1 LNHDA, CDR2 SQIVND (reference sequence). CDR3 in amino acids: CASSIGRGDYEQYF. The DNA of the CDR3 is TGTGCCAGTAGTATAGGCAGGGGAGACTACGAGCAGTACTTC.

This chain links TRBV15 with TRBJ2-7; 12 nucleotides line up with TRBD2. The length of the CDR3 is 17 residues. J gave up 3 bases and V 5 bases, and 11 bases lay outside the gene matches. Germline-derived CDR1 and CDR2 are LNHNV and YYDKDF (reference sequence). DNA for the CDR3: TGTGCCACCAGCTCTAGCGGGGGGGCTATATGGAGCTACGAGCAGTACTTC. Protein product: CATSSSGGAIWSYEQYF.

The chain joins TRBV7-2 to TRBJ1-3, with 11 bases aligning to TRBD1. The V and J ends lost 3 bases and 2 bases, in that order; junction bases with no gene match: 3. Germline loops: CDR1 SGHTA, CDR2 FQGNSA. The CDR3 covers 16 residues. The CDR3 DNA reads as TGTGCCAGCAGCTTTACGGGACAGGGGGCTGGAAACACCATATATTTT. Translated, it gives CASSFTGQGAGNTIYF.

V gene TRBV30 combines with J gene TRBJ1-1; TRBD1 might be the D (6 bases). CDR1 is GTSNPN, CDR2 SVGIG, per germline (reference sequence). Trimming took off 0 bases at V and 5 bases at J, with 13 bases between the two ends. The CDR3 spans 14 residues. The CDR3 reads CAWSVGGGATEAFF. Here the CDR3 DNA reads TGTGCCTGGAGTGTAGGGGGAGGGGCGACTGAAGCTTTCTTT. Looking up the rest from reference TRBV30 and TRBJ1-1 gives the full variable domain: SQTIHQWPATLVQPVGSPLSLECTVEGTSNPNLYWYRQAAGRGLQLLFYSVGIGQISSEVPQNLSASRPQDRQFILSSKKLLLSDSGFYLCAWSVGGGATEAFFGQGTRLTVV.

The chain employs TRBV19 and TRBJ1-4, with 7 bases matching TRBD1. The junction had 9 bases not matched to a gene; V was cut back by 6 bases and J by 8 bases. This CDR3 is built from 14 residues. Germline assignment: CDR1 LNHDA and CDR2 SQIVND (reference sequence). CDR3 in amino acids: CASRPTGRGEKLFF. The CDR3 DNA reads as TGTGCCAGTAGACCGACAGGGCGGGGCGAAAAACTGTTTTTT. Drawing the rest from reference TRBV19 and TRBJ1-4, the complete variable domain is DGGITQSPKYLFRKEGQNVTLSCEQNLNHDAMYWYRQDPGQGLRLIYYSQIVNDFQKGDIAEGYSVSREKKESFPLTVTSAQKNPTAFYLCASRPTGRGEKLFFGSGTQLSVL.

This clone was observed a few times. The chain links TRBV6-6 to TRBJ1-2, with 10 bases matching TRBD1. The CDR3 covers 13 residues. With 7 bases clipped from V and 8 bases from J, the junction kept 7 bases outside the gene matches. Germline CDR1 MNHNY, CDR2 SVGAGI (reference sequence). CDR3 DNA: TGTGCCAGCACAATCCGGGACAGGGGAGGCTACACCTTC. Its translation: CASTIRDRGGYTF.

A single count supports this clone. The rearrangement links TRBV28 to TRBJ2-7; D is uncertain. The V end was cut by 5 bases, the J end by 3 bases, with 17 bases between. This CDR3 is built from 15 residues. Germline CDR1 MDHEN, CDR2 SYDVKM. The chain's CDR3 is CASSTQLSTFYEQYF. CDR3 bases: TGTGCCAGCAGTACACAACTGTCGACATTCTACGAGCAGTACTTC.

The rearrangement uses TRBV10-1 and TRBJ2-4; D call uncertain. There are 16 residues in the CDR3. CDR1 WNHNN and CDR2 SYGVQD come from the germline V gene (reference sequence). V lost 4 bases and J 0 bases, leaving 13 bases between the germline ends. CDR3 sequence (DNA): TGCGCCAGCAGTGCAGGATATGGTGTAGCCAAAAACATTCAGTACTTC. Protein sequence: CASSAGYGVAKNIQYF.

The chain recombines TRBV6-5 with TRBJ2-7; the match to TRBD1 covers 7 bases. CDR3 size: 15 residues. J lost 6 bases, V lost 0 bases, and 8 bases had no gene match. Germline CDR1 is MNHEY and CDR2 is SVGAGI. CDR3 in DNA: TGTGCCAGCAGTTACTCTATTGGCAGGGGGAGCGAGCAGTACTTC. Amino acids: CASSYSIGRGSEQYF.

The gene calls are TRBV11-2 and TRBJ2-4, with 11 bases that match TRBD2. The CDR3 consists of 18 residues. CDR1 is SGHAT, CDR2 FQNNGV, per germline. Trimming took 5 bases from V and 0 from J; bases not matched to a gene: 9. CDR3 bases: TGTGCCAGCAGCCGACTAGCGGGAACTATAGTAGCCAAAAACATTCAGTACTTC. This encodes CASSRLAGTIVAKNIQYF.

This chain uses TRBV29-1 with TRBJ2-3; D is unresolved. Germline assignment: CDR1 SQVTM and CDR2 ANQGSEA. Trimming left V 7 bases short and J 3 bases short, with 5 bases between. This CDR3 spans 10 amino acids. Here the CDR3 reads CSAGTDTQYF. As DNA, the CDR3 is TGCAGCGCCGGTACAGATACGCAGTATTTT.